This T cell receptor beta chain was documented in a study of immune evolution from preneoplasia to lung adenocarcinoma. A note on this clone: What it binds is unknown.

H&E slides confirmed each diagnosis, reviewed by two pathologists independently. Macro-dissection enriched premalignant or tumor cells before nucleic acid extraction. The repertoire was sequenced with immunoSEQ multiplex PCR; TCRdb's copy has only in-frame clones and lacks some. The table includes about 7,500 clones, around 85% detected once. Germline values: CDR1 SGHNT, CDR2 YENEEA. This CDR3 comprises 14 residues. V was pared by 5 bases and J by 2 bases, with 11 bases between. Study conclusions and caveats: Top clone share appeared to fall from AAH through AIS, MIA, adenocarcinoma. Normal lung had highest clonality; later lesions appeared denser, more diverse.

This TCR was sampled from an elderly person with lung adenocarcinoma. The material sequenced was FFPE minimally invasive lung adenocarcinoma tissue. J is TRBJ2-3 and V is TRBV11-3, with D perhaps matching TRBD2 (5 bases). CDR3 amino acids: CASSPRAFTDTQYF. The DNA of the CDR3 is TGTGCCAGCAGCCCGCGGGCCTTCACAGATACGCAGTATTTT.